A single sample gave rise to the 32 T cell receptor beta chains below, sequenced in a study of blood T cells in healthy people across ages. A sample-barcoded 5' primer and a J-beta primer mix were used in a second PCR of about 7 to 12 cycles. Via MiXCR, TCRdb re-called the 5' RACE reads, giving one row per CDR3 protein. The sample lists around 1,800,000 distinct CDR3 sequences; about two fifths were seen once. The material sequenced was blood. The origin of the receptors is a human donor in good health.

On this clonotype: Relative to the germline gene, one junction end is altered; a read error may explain this. J is TRBJ2-2 and V is TRBV7-2; 7 bases are a match to TRBD1. The CDR3 has 17 amino acids. The germline CDR1 and CDR2 sequences are SGHTA and FQGNSA. CDR3 amino acids: CASRLSSRGGGTGELFF. The DNA for the CDR3 is TGTGCCAGCCGCTTAAGTTCACGAGGGGGCGGCACCGGGGAGCTGTTTTTT. The full variable domain, with the rest looked up from reference TRBV7-2 and TRBJ2-2, is GAGVSQSPSNKVTEKGKDVELRCDPISGHTALYWYRQSLGQGLEFLIYFQGNSAPDKSGLPSDRFSAERTGGSVSTLTIQRTQQEDSAVYLCASRLSSRGGGTGELFFGEGSRLTVL.

In regard to this clonotype: This may be a read error, as it is one base from a much larger clone. The V gene is TRBV12-3 or TRBV12-4, the J gene TRBJ1-2; D is uncertain. With 4 bases removed from V and 7 bases from J, the gap between germline ends came to 10 bases. This CDR3 contains 12 residues. The CDR3 protein is CASSSLLGGYTF. In DNA, the CDR3 is TGTGCCAGCAGTTCACTCCTTGGTGGCTACACCTTC.

The CDR3 region has the DNA TGCGCCAGCAGCCAAGAGGAAGGGGCAGGCGACAAGCAGTACTTC. Its translation: CASSQEEGAGDKQYF. The chain couples TRBV4-1 to TRBJ2-7, with D possibly being TRBD1 (5 bases). This CDR3 is built from 15 residues. Germline V lookup: CDR1 MGHRA, CDR2 YSYEKL. With 0 bases removed from V and 8 bases from J, the gap between germline ends came to 17 bases.

This sequence joins TRBV7-3 and TRBJ2-1; 7 bases map to TRBD2. Germline V gene sequence: CDR1 SGHTA, CDR2 FQGTGA. The CDR3 sequence is 17 residues long. Germline trimming cut 3 bases from V and 3 bases from J; bases unmatched to any gene: 11. The DNA of the CDR3 is TGTGCCAGCAGCTTTCTACCTGGGGGGGGAAACTACAATGAGCAGTTCTTC. Translation gives CASSFLPGGGNYNEQFF.

As regards this clonotype: One end of the junction does not line up with germline, which may come from a read error. The chain joins TRBV11-1 to TRBJ2-3; 8 bases are shared with TRBD2. Germline loops: CDR1 SGHAT, CDR2 FQDESV (reference sequence). The CDR3 runs 14 residues. The chain's CDR3 is CTSSVAGTSDTQYF. The DNA of the CDR3 is TGTACCAGCAGTGTAGCGGGGACTTCAGATACGCAGTATTTT.

This clonotype turned up a few times. This chain links TRBV7-8 with TRBJ2-6; D possibly corresponds to TRBD1 (6 bases). The V and J ends lost 1 base and 4 bases respectively, with 14 bases between them. CDR1 and CDR2 from the germline V gene are SGHVS and FQNEAQ. The CDR3 is made up of 17 amino acids. The DNA for the CDR3 is TGTGCCAGCAGCTTAGATGGGGGCGGAACCGGGGCCAACGTCCTGACTTTC. Translation gives CASSLDGGGTGANVLTF.

Details on this clonotype: The junction differs from germline at one of its ends, possibly a read error. CDR3 sequence (DNA): TGTGCCAGCAGTTTGGCGGGAGGCTACGCCTTC. Its translation is CASSLAGGYAF. The rearrangement joins TRBV12-3 or TRBV12-4 to TRBJ1-2; D is undetermined. The CDR3 totals 11 residues.

This clonotype has just a few counts. V is TRBV4-2 and J is TRBJ2-3; tentatively, D is TRBD2 (5 bases). CDR3 length: 17 amino acids. CDR1 LGHNA and CDR2 YNFKEQ come from the germline V gene. Trimming took 1 base from V and 2 from J, leaving 16 bases between them. CDR3 in DNA: TGTGCCAGCAGCCAAGTTCGGAGCGGAGCAGCCACAGATACGCAGTATTTT. This gives the protein CASSQVRSGAATDTQYF.

J is TRBJ1-4 and V is TRBV29-1; weak D call: TRBD1 (5 bases). CDR1 is SQVTM and CDR2 is ANQGSEA in the germline V gene. V shed 4 bases and J shed 7 bases, with 19 bases lying between them. CDR3 length: 15 residues. The CDR3 is CSVVEEGPRGEKLFF. CDR3 nucleotide sequence: TGCAGCGTTGTTGAGGAGGGGCCAAGGGGTGAAAAACTGTTTTTT. Together with reference TRBV29-1 and TRBJ1-4, the CDR3 gives the full variable domain: SAVISQKPSRDICQRGTSLTIQCQVDSQVTMMFWYRQQPGQSLTLIATANQGSEATYESGFVIDKFPISRPNLTFSTLTVSNMSPEDSSIYLCSVVEEGPRGEKLFFGSGTQLSVL.

The J gene is TRBJ2-4, the V gene TRBV4-1; D is possibly TRBD1 (6 bases). The J call may be faulty, since TRBJ2-7 better matches the DNA end. CDR1 is MGHRA and CDR2 is YSYEKL in the germline V gene. The CDR3 totals 15 residues. CDR3 DNA sequence: TGCGCCAGCAGCCAATTCCGGGACACAAGCTACGAGCAGTACTTC. Protein product: CASSQFRDTSYEQYF.

This chain connects TRBV24-1 to TRBJ2-3; 11 nucleotides align to TRBD2. Germline V gene lookup returns CDR1 KGHDR and CDR2 SFDVKD. With V trimmed by 3 bases and J by 3 bases, 4 bases remained unmatched. There are 16 residues in the CDR3. The CDR3 region is CATSDVTSGETDTQYF. The CDR3 DNA sequence: TGTGCCACCAGTGATGTGACTAGCGGGGAAACAGATACGCAGTATTTT.

CDR3 nucleotides: TGTGCCAGCAGCCAAGATCGAACAGGATACTCTGGGGCCAACGTCCTGACTTTC. It codes for CASSQDRTGYSGANVLTF. The chain uses TRBV4-2 and TRBJ2-6, with D possibly TRBD1 on 5 matching bases. The CDR3 totals 18 residues. V was cut by 0 bases and J by 0 bases, with 12 bases left in between. CDR1 and CDR2 from the germline V gene are LGHNA and YNFKEQ.

This clonotype showed up just a few times. A read error may produce the germline difference seen at one junction end. The chain has TRBV7-7 and TRBJ2-3; D is uncertain. Germline CDR1 SSHAT, CDR2 FNYEAQ (reference sequence). There are 13 residues in the CDR3. CDR3 sequence: CASSLNPGDTQYF. DNA for the CDR3: TGTGCTAGCAGCTTAAACCCTGGGGATACGCAGTATTTT.

The rearrangement uses TRBV9 and TRBJ2-3; the match to TRBD1 covers 11 bases. Germline V gene sequence: CDR1 SGDLS, CDR2 YYNGEE. V shed 2 bases, J shed 5 bases, and the junction held 4 bases outside the gene matches. The CDR3 loop spans 15 amino acids. The CDR3 sequence: CASSVGQGAKDTQYF. CDR3 in DNA: TGTGCCAGCAGCGTCGGACAGGGGGCGAAAGATACGCAGTATTTT.

The chain employs TRBV6-5 and TRBJ1-2; a possible D gene is TRBD1 (6 bases). The germline CDR1 and CDR2 sequences are MNHEY and SVGAGI. The CDR3 is 14 residues long. With 2 bases removed from V and 8 bases from J, the gap between germline ends came to 15 bases. The CDR3 spells CASSYNRDKGGYTF. In DNA, the CDR3 is TGTGCCAGCAGTTACAACCGGGACAAGGGCGGCTACACCTTC.

This clonotype appeared a few times. The rearrangement links TRBV5-5 to TRBJ2-2, with 9 bases matching TRBD2. The CDR3 is 16 amino acids. The germline gives CDR1 SGHKS, CDR2 YYEKEE (reference sequence). With 0 bases clipped from V and 7 bases from J, the junction kept 7 bases outside the gene matches. The CDR3 region is CASSLARGLAIGELFF. In nucleotides, the CDR3 is TGTGCCAGCAGCTTGGCCAGGGGACTAGCTATCGGGGAGCTGTTTTTT.

The gene calls are TRBV4-1 and TRBJ2-2; D is uncertain. The ends were cut back, 1 base at V and 7 bases at J, with 13 bases in the middle. The CDR3 has 15 residues. Germline CDR1 reads MGHRA; CDR2 reads YSYEKL. This CDR3 is CASSQGEGFGGELFF. The DNA of the CDR3 is TGCGCCAGCAGCCAAGGGGAAGGGTTTGGCGGGGAGCTGTTTTTT.

The chain couples TRBV4-3 to TRBJ2-3; 7 bases are shared with TRBD2. Germline lookup yields CDR1 LGHNA and CDR2 YSLEER. Germline trimming cut 1 base from V and 2 bases from J; bases unmatched to any gene: 9. The CDR3 sequence is 17 residues long. The CDR3: CASSQAYGTTVTDTQYF. Written as DNA, the CDR3 is TGCGCCAGCAGCCAAGCCTACGGGACTACGGTCACAGATACGCAGTATTTT.

The sample holds a few counts of this clonotype. The V and J genes are TRBV28 and TRBJ2-7, with a weak D call TRBD2 (6 bases). V was trimmed by 6 bases and J by 2 bases, leaving 14 bases between them. This CDR3 is 14 amino acids long. Germline V lookup: CDR1 MDHEN, CDR2 SYDVKM. The CDR3 coding sequence is TGTGCCAGCAGCTCGGGACTCCGCCCCTACGAGCAGTACTTC. Protein sequence: CASSSGLRPYEQYF.

This clonotype was seen a handful of times. This chain uses TRBV12-3 or TRBV12-4 with TRBJ1-2, with a possible D match to TRBD1 (6 bases). The V and J ends lost 4 bases and 6 bases respectively, with 15 bases between them. CDR3 length: 14 residues. The CDR3 region is CASSSAGTLHGYTF. CDR3 coding DNA: TGTGCCAGCAGTTCCGCCGGGACATTACATGGCTACACCTTC.

V and J are TRBV3-1 and TRBJ1-6; D perhaps matches TRBD1 (5 bases). Germline CDR1 and CDR2: LGHDT and YNNKEL (reference sequence). The CDR3 covers 13 residues. V lost 3 bases and J 11 bases, leaving 11 bases between the germline ends. The CDR3 loop reads CASSQGDLTPLHF. As DNA, the CDR3 is TGTGCCAGCAGCCAGGGGGACCTTACACCCCTCCACTTT.

This rearrangement joins TRBV10-3 to TRBJ2-1; 9 nucleotides line up with TRBD1. CDR3 length: 15 residues. Trimming at V came to 7 bases and at J to 5 bases, leaving 9 bases not matched to a gene. The germline CDR1 and CDR2 sequences are ENHRY and SYGVKD. CDR3 in amino acids: CAIKDGQGINNEQFF. In DNA form, the CDR3 reads TGTGCCATCAAAGACGGACAGGGGATCAACAATGAGCAGTTCTTC.

The chain carries TRBV20-1 and TRBJ1-6; D is possibly TRBD1 (6 bases). Germline-derived CDR1 and CDR2 are DFQATT and SNEGSKA (reference sequence). Trimming pared 5 bases from V and 4 bases from J, leaving 12 bases between. CDR3 length: 14 residues. The DNA of the CDR3 is TGCAGTGCTTCCGGACAGCTGTATAATTCACCCCTCCACTTT. Residues: CSASGQLYNSPLHF.

The chain joins TRBV29-1 to TRBJ1-2; D ambiguous. Germline CDR1 SQVTM, CDR2 ANQGSEA. The CDR3 consists of 10 residues. For the CDR3, the DNA is TGCACCGTCCTCGATAATGGCTACACCTTC. This translates into CTVLDNGYTF.

The chain combines TRBV12-3 or TRBV12-4 with TRBJ2-7; the match to TRBD1 covers 10 bases. The CDR3 has 13 residues. With V trimmed by 10 bases and J by 4 bases, 7 bases remained unmatched. The CDR3 region is CATLGQGRYEQYF. CDR3 nucleotides: TGTGCCACCTTGGGACAGGGGAGATACGAGCAGTACTTC.

The rearrangement links TRBV20-1 to TRBJ2-3; 7 bases map to TRBD2. This CDR3 has 13 amino acids. The V segment lost 7 bases and the J segment 1 base; nucleotides outside the gene matches: 5. In germline, CDR1 is DFQATT, CDR2 SNEGSKA (reference sequence). Here the CDR3 DNA reads TGCAGTGGGCTCGCGGGGGGCACAGATACGCAGTATTTT. Protein: CSGLAGGTDTQYF.

J is TRBJ2-7 and V is TRBV6-2 or TRBV6-3, with D unresolved. The DNA end favors TRBJ2-4, so the J call may be wrong. The CDR3 contains 15 residues. Per germline, CDR1 MNHEY and CDR2 SVGEGT. The CDR3: CASSYIPKGVDIQYF. The CDR3 coding sequence is TGTGCCAGCAGTTACATCCCGAAGGGTGTGGACATTCAGTACTTC.

This chain uses TRBV4-2 with TRBJ1-2, with D possibly matching TRBD1 (5 bases). V was clipped by 3 bases and J by 5 bases, with 25 bases between them. Per the germline V gene, CDR1 is LGHNA and CDR2 is YNFKEQ. CDR3 length: 18 amino acids. CDR3 loop: CASSQFQGESQPPYGYTF. The CDR3, as DNA: TGTGCCAGCAGCCAGTTTCAGGGCGAAAGTCAACCACCTTATGGCTACACCTTC.

The gene calls are TRBV12-3 or TRBV12-4 and TRBJ1-4; possible D gene TRBD1, 5 bases. The CDR3 sequence is 16 residues long. V was cut by 4 bases and J by 8 bases, with 20 bases left in between. CDR3 in amino acids: CASSSRGDGGSEKLFF. The CDR3 region has the DNA TGTGCCAGCAGTTCCCGGGGTGACGGGGGTTCGGAAAAACTGTTTTTT.

This sequence joins TRBV20-1 and TRBJ1-2; maybe TRBD1 (6 bases). The CDR3 consists of 15 residues. Germline assignment: CDR1 DFQATT and CDR2 SNEGSKA (reference sequence). The V and J ends lost 0 bases and 1 base respectively, with 12 bases between them. The CDR3 loop reads CSARDIQGYNYGYTF. Here the CDR3 DNA reads TGCAGTGCTAGAGATATACAGGGTTATAACTATGGCTACACCTTC.

The chain's CDR3 is CSARDSTAYSYNEQFF. CDR3 in DNA: TGCAGTGCTAGAGATAGTACAGCGTACTCCTACAATGAGCAGTTCTTC. The rearrangement joins TRBV20-1 to TRBJ2-1; D gene unclear. This CDR3 is built from 16 residues. V was pared by 0 bases and J by 0 bases, with 12 bases between. CDR1 is DFQATT and CDR2 is SNEGSKA in the germline V gene (reference sequence).

The rearrangement links TRBV7-2 to TRBJ2-4; 9 nucleotides match TRBD1. V dropped 4 bases and J dropped 0; count of bases not matched to a gene: 4. Germline-derived CDR1 and CDR2 are SGHTA and FQGNSA. The CDR3 extends over 16 amino acids. CDR3 sequence reads: CASSYTGGAAKNIQYF. DNA of the CDR3: TGTGCCAGCAGCTACACAGGGGGCGCAGCCAAAAACATTCAGTACTTC.